The next 28 T cell receptor beta chains were all read from a single sample in a study of T cells in Graves' hyperthyroidism and ophthalmopathy. RNA transcripts yielded amplified TCR beta CDR3 regions. An initial round of RT-PCR targeting the TCR CDR3 relied on the HTBI primer set. One entry per CDR3 protein results from TCRdb running MiXCR on the multiplex PCR reads. The sample holds about 640,000 distinct CDR3 sequences, around 20% seen once. The sequenced sample consisted of blood. The receptor set was obtained from a young man with Graves' ophthalmopathy.

This clonotype was detected only a few times. The chain carries TRBV20-1 and TRBJ2-7; TRBD2 matches 11 bases. V gave up 1 base and J gave up 6 bases; unmatched junction bases: 5. Germline CDR1 reads DFQATT; CDR2 reads SNEGSKA (reference sequence). The CDR3 contains 14 residues. The CDR3 bases are TGCAGTGCTAGAGCGACTAGCGGGATTCCCGAGCAGTACTTC. Residues: CSARATSGIPEQYF.

This clonotype was observed at least ten times. V is TRBV30 and J is TRBJ1-2; no firm D call. From germline, CDR1 is GTSNPN and CDR2 SVGIG (reference sequence). The CDR3 is made up of 11 amino acids. Trimming removed 0 bases from V and 8 bases from J, with 7 bases in between. The CDR3 spells CAWSVPGGYTF. The CDR3, as DNA: TGTGCCTGGAGTGTACCGGGCGGCTACACCTTC.

The rearrangement uses TRBV29-1 and TRBJ2-7; 14 bases agree with TRBD2. The CDR3 consists of 14 residues. Trimming removed 6 bases from V and 7 bases from J; junction bases left unmatched: 8. Per the germline V gene, CDR1 is SQVTM and CDR2 is ANQGSEA. CDR3 nucleotides: TGCAGCGTCGCCGGGACTAGCGGGAGAGAAGAGCAGTACTTC. Protein sequence: CSVAGTSGREEQYF.

This clonotype occurred a few times. The rearrangement uses TRBV5-1 and TRBJ1-4; TRBD1 agrees at 11 bases. Germline V gene sequence: CDR1 SGHRS, CDR2 YFSETQ. J lost 7 bases, V lost 6 bases, and 5 bases had no gene match. The CDR3 is 14 amino acids. CDR3 amino acids: CASTSGTGGEKLFF. CDR3 nucleotide sequence: TGCGCCAGCACCTCCGGGACAGGGGGTGAAAAACTGTTTTTT.

Ten or more counts support this clonotype. This chain uses TRBV30 with TRBJ1-2; no definite D call. The CDR3 length is 11 residues. The germline CDR1 and CDR2 sequences are GTSNPN and SVGIG (reference sequence). V lost 3 bases and J 7 bases, leaving 9 bases between the germline ends. Written as DNA, the CDR3 is TGTGCCTGGAGGGACCGGAGTGGCTACACCTTC. It yields the protein CAWRDRSGYTF.

This rearrangement joins TRBV7-8 to TRBJ1-1, with D maybe TRBD1 (5 bases). Trimming took 5 bases from V and 2 from J, leaving 21 bases between them. The CDR3 loop spans 17 amino acids. CDR1 and CDR2 from the germline V gene are SGHVS and FQNEAQ. The DNA for the CDR3 is TGTGCCAGCAGCCCTCAAGGTTTTGGGGGGATTAACACTGAAGCTTTCTTT. Residues: CASSPQGFGGINTEAFF.

Ten or more counts support this clonotype. The chain carries TRBV29-1 and TRBJ1-1; D is unclear. The germline CDR1 and CDR2 sequences are SQVTM and ANQGSEA. The CDR3 sequence is 13 residues long. V lost 4 bases and J 0 bases, leaving 9 bases between the germline ends. This CDR3 is CSVAGRMNTEAFF. DNA of the CDR3: TGCAGCGTTGCCGGCAGGATGAACACTGAAGCTTTCTTT.

The CDR3 nucleotides read TGTGCCAGCAGTTACCGGCGGGAGATTTCCTACGAGCAGTACTTC. This translates into CASSYRREISYEQYF. The chain couples TRBV6-2 or TRBV6-3 to TRBJ2-7, with 7 bases that match TRBD2. The CDR3 has 15 residues. Germline CDR1 is MNHEY and CDR2 is SVGEGT. V dropped 2 bases and J dropped 1; count of bases not matched to a gene: 5.

V is TRBV19 and J is TRBJ2-6; D is perhaps TRBD1 (5 bases). There are 16 residues in the CDR3. V was clipped by 4 bases and J by 0 bases, with 10 bases between them. Germline values: CDR1 LNHDA, CDR2 SQIVND (reference sequence). CDR3 sequence (DNA): TGTGCCAGTAGTAGTACTACAGGCTCTGGGGCCAACGTCCTGACTTTC. Translating gives CASSSTTGSGANVLTF.

This chain joins TRBV5-1 and TRBJ2-1; 11 bases are a match to TRBD2. The CDR3 consists of 18 residues. Looked up from germline, CDR1 is SGHRS and CDR2 is YFSETQ. Trimming cost V 1 base and J 6 bases; bases outside gene matches: 12. Here the CDR3 DNA reads TGCGCCAGCAGCTTGTACATCCTTACTAGCGGGAGTGGCAATGAGCAGTTCTTC. This encodes CASSLYILTSGSGNEQFF.

The chain employs TRBV4-2 and TRBJ2-7; tentative D call: TRBD1 (5 bases). Germline V lookup: CDR1 LGHNA, CDR2 YNFKEQ. The CDR3 covers 15 residues. Between the trimmed V and J ends, which lost 1 base and 2 bases, there was a span of 12 bases. The CDR3 sequence is CASSQGGQPTYEQYF. The DNA for the CDR3 is TGTGCCAGCAGCCAAGGGGGCCAACCAACCTACGAGCAGTACTTC.

The chain links TRBV2 to TRBJ2-3; unclear D gene. The CDR3 is made up of 14 amino acids. Trimming cost V 7 bases and J 3 bases, with 14 bases left between them. Germline CDR1 and CDR2: SNHLY and FYNNEI. DNA for the CDR3: TGTGCCAGCATCCGTAGTTCTGGGACAGATACGCAGTATTTT. This translates into CASIRSSGTDTQYF.

The V and J genes are TRBV30 and TRBJ2-3; TRBD2 is a possible D gene (7 bases). V gave up 8 bases and J gave up 4 bases, with 16 bases separating them. There are 13 residues in the CDR3. In germline, CDR1 is GTSNPN, CDR2 SVGIG (reference sequence). The CDR3 region has the DNA TGTGCCGCCCTCCCGGGGGGCTCAGATACGCAGTATTTT. The encoded protein is CAALPGGSDTQYF. Full variable domain (rest looked up from reference TRBV30 and TRBJ2-3): SQTIHQWPATLVQPVGSPLSLECTVEGTSNPNLYWYRQAAGRGLQLLFYSVGIGQISSEVPQNLSASRPQDRQFILSSKKLLLSDSGFYLCAALPGGSDTQYFGPGTRLTVL.

This clonotype has more than one count but fewer than ten. The CDR3, as DNA: TGCAGTGCTAGACCCCCGAGGGCAGGAACTATGAACACTGAAGCTTTCTTT. This translates into CSARPPRAGTMNTEAFF. J is TRBJ1-1 and V is TRBV20-1; no clear D. V gave up 2 bases and J gave up 0 bases, with 19 bases separating them. The CDR3 runs to 17 residues. CDR1 and CDR2 (germline): DFQATT, SNEGSKA (reference sequence).

Many counts were recorded for this clonotype. The chain couples TRBV12-3 or TRBV12-4 to TRBJ2-5; no definite D call. With 1 base removed from V and 2 bases from J, the gap between germline ends came to 8 bases. The length of the CDR3 is 14 residues. DNA of the CDR3: TGTGCCAGCAGTTTAGGGCGGCGACAAGAGACCCAGTACTTC. It yields the protein CASSLGRRQETQYF.

The rearrangement uses TRBV6-2 or TRBV6-3 and TRBJ1-2; possible D gene TRBD1, 5 bases. Between the trimmed V and J ends, which lost 3 bases and 0 bases, there was a span of 11 bases. CDR1 is MNHEY, CDR2 SVGEGT, per germline. The CDR3 runs 15 residues. CDR3 in amino acids: CASSYTDRPNYGYTF. DNA for the CDR3: TGTGCCAGCAGTTATACCGACAGACCTAACTATGGCTACACCTTC.

This clonotype came up a few times. The CDR3: CASSHPGQGRPYEQYF. In DNA, the CDR3 is TGTGCCAGCAGCCACCCCGGACAGGGCCGCCCCTACGAGCAGTACTTC. The V call is TRBV3-1, the J call TRBJ2-7, with 8 bases lining up with TRBD1. After removal of 3 bases from V and 2 bases from J, the junction contained 9 bases not matched to a gene. In germline, CDR1 is LGHDT, CDR2 YNNKEL (reference sequence). This CDR3 has 16 amino acids.

The sample holds many counts of this clonotype. CDR3 protein: CSAQPPPGSGGASSEQYF. DNA for the CDR3: TGCAGTGCACAACCACCCCCCGGTTCGGGCGGGGCTTCTAGCGAGCAGTACTTC. V and J are TRBV20-1 and TRBJ2-7; possibly TRBD2 for D (6 bases). V lost 6 bases to trimming and J lost 6 bases, with 33 bases between them. Germline V gene lookup returns CDR1 DFQATT and CDR2 SNEGSKA (reference sequence). CDR3 length equals 18 residues.

V gene TRBV5-6 combines with J gene TRBJ1-5; D is undetermined. Trimming left V 1 base short and J 3 bases short, with 11 bases between. The CDR3 covers 15 residues. CDR1 is SGHDT, CDR2 YYEEEE, per germline. The CDR3 bases are TGTGCCAGCAGCTTGAGGGCAGGCTACAATCAGCCCCAGCATTTT. This translates into CASSLRAGYNQPQHF.

This clonotype was observed many times. This chain joins TRBV7-3 and TRBJ2-1, with D perhaps TRBD1 or TRBD2 (5 bases each). The CDR3 spans 15 residues. In germline, CDR1 is SGHTA, CDR2 FQGTGA. Trimming took 3 bases from V and 4 from J, leaving 13 bases between them. The CDR3: CASSFTSGGYNEQFF. In DNA form, the CDR3 reads TGTGCCAGCAGCTTCACTAGTGGGGGTTACAATGAGCAGTTCTTC.

This chain connects TRBV30 to TRBJ2-7; a weak D match, TRBD2 (6 bases). The CDR3 is 14 amino acids. V lost 7 bases to trimming and J lost 0 bases, with 16 bases between them. Germline lookup yields CDR1 GTSNPN and CDR2 SVGIG (reference sequence). This chain's CDR3 is CASWAGSTSYEQYF. CDR3 coding DNA: TGTGCCTCCTGGGCGGGATCCACCTCCTACGAGCAGTACTTC. The variable domain in full, completed from reference TRBV30 and TRBJ2-7, reads SQTIHQWPATLVQPVGSPLSLECTVEGTSNPNLYWYRQAAGRGLQLLFYSVGIGQISSEVPQNLSASRPQDRQFILSSKKLLLSDSGFYLCASWAGSTSYEQYFGPGTRLTVT.

V gene TRBV5-5 combines with J gene TRBJ1-1, with 7 bases matching TRBD1. This CDR3 contains 14 residues. Unmatched junction bases numbered 10, after V lost 2 bases and J lost 9 bases. Germline-derived CDR1 and CDR2 are SGHKS and YYEKEE (reference sequence). The DNA of the CDR3 is TGTGCCAGCAGCTTAACAATCTGGACAGGACAAGCTTTCTTT. Amino acid sequence: CASSLTIWTGQAFF.

This clonotype was picked up many times. The V call is TRBV6-2 or TRBV6-3, the J call TRBJ2-7, with D possibly called TRBD1 or TRBD2 (5 bases each). CDR3 length: 14 amino acids. The V end lost 2 bases, the J end lost 0 bases, and 8 bases lay between the germline ends. Germline lookup yields CDR1 MNHEY and CDR2 SVGEGT. The CDR3 region is CASSYEGISYEQYF. Written as DNA, the CDR3 is TGTGCCAGCAGTTACGAGGGGATCTCCTACGAGCAGTACTTC.

This clonotype appeared a few times. The rearrangement uses TRBV2 and TRBJ2-1; 8 positions match TRBD2. With 9 bases clipped from V and 3 bases from J, the junction kept 10 bases outside the gene matches. This CDR3 comprises 15 residues. Germline CDR1 and CDR2: SNHLY and FYNNEI. The CDR3 nucleotides read TGTGCCAGGGGGGGCCTAGCGGGTTACTACAATGAGCAGTTCTTC. Translation: CARGGLAGYYNEQFF.

This clonotype was counted ten times or more. This chain links TRBV2 with TRBJ2-7; 7 bases line up with TRBD1. Unmatched junction bases numbered 10, after V lost 1 base and J lost 1 base. The CDR3 consists of 17 residues. The germline V gene encodes CDR1 SNHLY and CDR2 FYNNEI. CDR3 region: CASSEEGPDRQSYEQYF. The CDR3 nucleotides read TGTGCCAGCAGTGAAGAAGGCCCGGACAGGCAATCCTACGAGCAGTACTTC.

The chain links TRBV9 to TRBJ2-3; unclear D gene. Germline lookup yields CDR1 SGDLS and CDR2 YYNGEE. The V end lost 6 bases, the J end lost 0 bases, and 14 bases lay between the germline ends. This CDR3 comprises 15 residues. CDR3 bases: TGTGCCAGCAACCGTCTGGACGATAGCACAGATACGCAGTATTTT. Translating gives CASNRLDDSTDTQYF.

V is TRBV15 and J is TRBJ2-2; D tentatively reads TRBD1 or TRBD2 (5 bases each). V was pared by 2 bases and J by 6 bases, with 16 bases between. The CDR3 has 16 residues. Germline V gene data show CDR1 as LNHNV and CDR2 as YYDKDF (reference sequence). In DNA, the CDR3 is TGTGCCACCAGCAGACTTAGGGACCGAGCGGCCGGGGAGCTGTTTTTT. Protein: CATSRLRDRAAGELFF.

In this sample, this clonotype turned up a few times. The V and J genes are TRBV7-2 and TRBJ1-1; 9 nucleotides line up with TRBD1. The trim removed 5 bases at V and 3 bases at J, leaving 7 bases unmatched. The CDR3 spans 15 residues. The germline V gene encodes CDR1 SGHTA and CDR2 FQGNSA. The CDR3 spells CASSTRQGEDTEAFF. Written as DNA, the CDR3 is TGTGCCAGCAGCACCCGACAGGGGGAGGACACTGAAGCTTTCTTT.